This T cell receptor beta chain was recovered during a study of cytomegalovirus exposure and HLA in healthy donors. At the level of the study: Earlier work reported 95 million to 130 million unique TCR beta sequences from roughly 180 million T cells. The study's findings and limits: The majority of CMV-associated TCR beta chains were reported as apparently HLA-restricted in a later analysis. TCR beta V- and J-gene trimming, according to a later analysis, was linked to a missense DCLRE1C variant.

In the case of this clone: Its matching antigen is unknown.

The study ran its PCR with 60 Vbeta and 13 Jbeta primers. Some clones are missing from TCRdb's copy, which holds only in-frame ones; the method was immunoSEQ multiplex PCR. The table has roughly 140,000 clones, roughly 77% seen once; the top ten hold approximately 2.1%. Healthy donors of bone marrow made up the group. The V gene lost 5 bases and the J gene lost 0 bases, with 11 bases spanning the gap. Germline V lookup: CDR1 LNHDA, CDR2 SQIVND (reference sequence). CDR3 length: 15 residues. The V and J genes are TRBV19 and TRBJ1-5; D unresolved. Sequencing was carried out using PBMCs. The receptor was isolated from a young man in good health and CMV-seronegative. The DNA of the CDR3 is TGTGCCAGTAGTCAGACATCTTTTAGCAATCAGCCCCAGCATTTT. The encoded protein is CASSQTSFSNQPQHF.